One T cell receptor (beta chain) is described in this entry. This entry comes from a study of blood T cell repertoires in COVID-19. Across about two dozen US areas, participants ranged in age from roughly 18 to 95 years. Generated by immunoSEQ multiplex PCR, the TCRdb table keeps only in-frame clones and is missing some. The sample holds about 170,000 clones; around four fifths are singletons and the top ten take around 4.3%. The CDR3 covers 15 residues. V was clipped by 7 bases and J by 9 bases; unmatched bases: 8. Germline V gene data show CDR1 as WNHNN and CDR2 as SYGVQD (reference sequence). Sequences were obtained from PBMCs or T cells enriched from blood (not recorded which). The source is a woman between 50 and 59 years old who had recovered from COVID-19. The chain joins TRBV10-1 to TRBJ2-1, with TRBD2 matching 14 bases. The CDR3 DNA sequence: TGCGCCAGCAAGCCGGGACTAGCGGGAGATGGTGAGCAGTTCTTC. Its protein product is CASKPGLAGDGEQFF.